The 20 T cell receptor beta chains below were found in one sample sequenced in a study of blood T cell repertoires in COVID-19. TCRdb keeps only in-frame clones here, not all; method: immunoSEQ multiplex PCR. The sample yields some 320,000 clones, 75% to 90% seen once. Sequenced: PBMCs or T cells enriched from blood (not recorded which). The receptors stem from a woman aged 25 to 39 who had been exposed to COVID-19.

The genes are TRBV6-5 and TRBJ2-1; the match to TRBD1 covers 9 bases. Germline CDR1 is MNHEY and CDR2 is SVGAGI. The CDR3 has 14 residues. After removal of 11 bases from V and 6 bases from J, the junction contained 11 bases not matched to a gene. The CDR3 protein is CASAPGTGSNEQFF. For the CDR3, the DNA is TGTGCCTCCGCCCCGGGGACAGGGAGCAATGAGCAGTTCTTC.

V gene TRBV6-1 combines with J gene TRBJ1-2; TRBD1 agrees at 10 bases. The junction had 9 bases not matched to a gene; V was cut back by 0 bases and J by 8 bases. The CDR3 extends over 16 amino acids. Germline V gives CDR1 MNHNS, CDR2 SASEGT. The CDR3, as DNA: TGTGCCAGCAGTGAAGCGCGGGGGACAGGGGAGGGAGGCTACACCTTC. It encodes CASSEARGTGEGGYTF.

This chain's CDR3 is CASSASRLNTEAFF. The CDR3 DNA follows: TGTGCCAGCAGTGCCTCCCGGTTGAACACTGAAGCTTTCTTT. The chain combines TRBV2 with TRBJ1-1, with D unresolved. The V gene's germline CDR1 is SNHLY and CDR2 FYNNEI. Trimming pared 4 bases from V and 0 bases from J, leaving 9 bases between. This CDR3 is 14 amino acids long. Full variable domain (remainder filled in from reference TRBV2 and TRBJ1-1): EPEVTQTPSHQVTQMGQEVILRCVPISNHLYFYWYRQILGQKVEFLVSFYNNEISEKSEIFDDQFSVERPDGSNFTLKIRSTKLEDSAMYFCASSASRLNTEAFFGQGTRLTVV.

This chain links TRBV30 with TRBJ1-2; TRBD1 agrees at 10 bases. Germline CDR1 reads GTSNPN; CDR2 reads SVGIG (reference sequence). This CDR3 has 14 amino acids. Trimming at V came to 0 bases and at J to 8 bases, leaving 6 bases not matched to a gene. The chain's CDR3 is CAWSVRDRGRGYTF. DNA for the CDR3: TGTGCCTGGAGTGTCCGTGACAGGGGGCGAGGCTACACCTTC.

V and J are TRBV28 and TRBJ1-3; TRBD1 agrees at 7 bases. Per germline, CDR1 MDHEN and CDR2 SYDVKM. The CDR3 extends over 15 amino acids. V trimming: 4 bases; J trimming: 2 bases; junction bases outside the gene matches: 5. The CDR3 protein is CASSSHRGPGNTIYF. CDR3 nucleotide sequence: TGTGCCAGCAGTTCGCACAGGGGACCTGGAAACACCATATATTTT.

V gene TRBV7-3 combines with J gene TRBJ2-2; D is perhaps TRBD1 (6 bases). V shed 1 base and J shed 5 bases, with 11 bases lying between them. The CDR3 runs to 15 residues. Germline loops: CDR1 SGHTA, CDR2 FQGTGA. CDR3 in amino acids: CASSLIQGRTGELFF. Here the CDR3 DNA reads TGTGCCAGCAGCTTAATCCAGGGGCGAACCGGGGAGCTGTTTTTT.

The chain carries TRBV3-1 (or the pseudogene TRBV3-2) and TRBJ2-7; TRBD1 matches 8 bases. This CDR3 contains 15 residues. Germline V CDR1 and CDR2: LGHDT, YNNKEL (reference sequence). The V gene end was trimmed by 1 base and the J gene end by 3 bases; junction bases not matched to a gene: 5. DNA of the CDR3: TGTGCCAGCAGCCAAGGTGGTGGGACAGGCTACGAGCAGTACTTC. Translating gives CASSQGGGTGYEQYF.

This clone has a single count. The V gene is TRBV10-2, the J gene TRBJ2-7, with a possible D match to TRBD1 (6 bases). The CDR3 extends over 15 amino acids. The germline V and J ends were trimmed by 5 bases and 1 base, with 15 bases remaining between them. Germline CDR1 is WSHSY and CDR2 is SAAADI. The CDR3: CASSPDSPISYEQYF. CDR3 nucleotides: TGCGCCAGCAGTCCGGACAGTCCTATTTCCTACGAGCAGTACTTC.

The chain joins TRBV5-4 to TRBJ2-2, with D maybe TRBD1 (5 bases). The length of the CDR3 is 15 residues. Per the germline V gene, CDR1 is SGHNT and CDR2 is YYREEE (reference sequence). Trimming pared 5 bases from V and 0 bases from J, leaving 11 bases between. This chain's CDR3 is CASRSDSANTGELFF. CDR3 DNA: TGTGCCAGCAGATCCGACAGCGCGAACACCGGGGAGCTGTTTTTT.

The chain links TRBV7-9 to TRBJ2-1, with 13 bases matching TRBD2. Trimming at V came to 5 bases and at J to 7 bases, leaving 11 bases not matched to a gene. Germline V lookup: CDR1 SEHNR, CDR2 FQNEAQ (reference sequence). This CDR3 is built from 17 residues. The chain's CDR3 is CASSQSNGLAGANEQFF. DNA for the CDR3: TGTGCCAGCAGCCAATCCAACGGACTAGCGGGGGCAAATGAGCAGTTCTTC.

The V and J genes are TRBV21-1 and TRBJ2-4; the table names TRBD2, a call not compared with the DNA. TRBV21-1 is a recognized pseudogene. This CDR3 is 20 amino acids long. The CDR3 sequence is CASSKVSGRLPPGAKNIQYF. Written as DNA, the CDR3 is TGTGCCAGCAGCAAAGTCTCAGGCAGACTTCCACCGGGGGCCAAAAACATTCAGTACTTC.

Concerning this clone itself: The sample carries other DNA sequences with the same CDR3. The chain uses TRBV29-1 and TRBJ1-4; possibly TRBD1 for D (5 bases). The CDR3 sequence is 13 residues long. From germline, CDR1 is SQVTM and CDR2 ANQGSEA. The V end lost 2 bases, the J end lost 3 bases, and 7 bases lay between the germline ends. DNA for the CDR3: TGCAGCGTTGAAAGGGGATCTAATGAAAAACTGTTTTTT. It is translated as CSVERGSNEKLFF. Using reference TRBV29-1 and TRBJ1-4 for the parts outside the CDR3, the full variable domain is SAVISQKPSRDICQRGTSLTIQCQVDSQVTMMFWYRQQPGQSLTLIATANQGSEATYESGFVIDKFPISRPNLTFSTLTVSNMSPEDSSIYLCSVERGSNEKLFFGSGTQLSVL.

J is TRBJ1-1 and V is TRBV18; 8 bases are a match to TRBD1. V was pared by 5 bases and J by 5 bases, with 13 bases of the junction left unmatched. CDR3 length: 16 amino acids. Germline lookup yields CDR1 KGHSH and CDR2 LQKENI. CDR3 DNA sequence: TGTGCCAGCTCAGTTGGACAGGGTACCTCTAGGACTGAAGCTTTCTTT. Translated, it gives CASSVGQGTSRTEAFF. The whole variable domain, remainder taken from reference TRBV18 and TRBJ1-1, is NAGVMQNPRHLVRRRGQEARLRCSPMKGHSHVYWYRQLPEEGLKFMVYLQKENIIDESGMPKERFSAEFPKEGPSILRIQQVVRGDSAAYFCASSVGQGTSRTEAFFGQGTRLTVV.

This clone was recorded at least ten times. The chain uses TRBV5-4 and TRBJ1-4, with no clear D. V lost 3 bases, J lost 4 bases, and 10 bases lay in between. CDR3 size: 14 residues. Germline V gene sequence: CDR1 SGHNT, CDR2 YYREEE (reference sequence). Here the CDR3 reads CASSSGVLNEKLFF. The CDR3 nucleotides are TGTGCCAGCAGCTCGGGAGTCCTTAATGAAAAACTGTTTTTT.

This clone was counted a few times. The CDR3 coding sequence is TGTGCCAGCAGCCCCCGGGATAGCGGGGGATACAATGAGCAGTTCTTC. Amino acid sequence: CASSPRDSGGYNEQFF. V is TRBV9 and J is TRBJ2-1, with 9 bases identical to TRBD2. The germline gives CDR1 SGDLS, CDR2 YYNGEE. CDR3 size: 16 residues. The junction had 9 bases not matched to a gene; V was cut back by 4 bases and J by 4 bases.

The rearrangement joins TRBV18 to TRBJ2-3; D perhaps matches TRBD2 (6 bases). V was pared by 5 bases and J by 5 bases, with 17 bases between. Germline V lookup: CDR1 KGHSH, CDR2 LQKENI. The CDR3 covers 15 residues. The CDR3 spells CASSRLEGQEDTQYF. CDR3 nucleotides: TGTGCCAGCTCAAGACTAGAGGGTCAAGAAGATACGCAGTATTTT.

CDR3 nucleotides: TGTGCCATCAGTGAGTCCGGGGAGTGGGAAAAACTGTTTTTT. Residues: CAISESGEWEKLFF. V usage is TRBV10-3 and J usage is TRBJ1-4; no firm D call. CDR1 and CDR2 from the germline V gene are ENHRY and SYGVKD. The CDR3 contains 14 residues. V was shortened by 0 bases and J by 8 bases, with 10 bases between the two germline ends.

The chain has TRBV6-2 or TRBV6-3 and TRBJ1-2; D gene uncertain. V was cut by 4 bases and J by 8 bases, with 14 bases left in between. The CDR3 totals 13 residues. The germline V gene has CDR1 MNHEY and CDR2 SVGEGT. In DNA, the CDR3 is TGTGCCAGCAGTTCCAGCCAGGTCTGGGGCTACACCTTC. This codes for CASSSSQVWGYTF.

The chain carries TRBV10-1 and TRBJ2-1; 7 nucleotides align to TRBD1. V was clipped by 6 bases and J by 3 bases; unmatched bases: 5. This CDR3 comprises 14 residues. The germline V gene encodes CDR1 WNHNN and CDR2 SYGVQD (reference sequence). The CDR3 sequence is CASSAGTDYNEQFF. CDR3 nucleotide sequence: TGCGCCAGCAGCGCCGGGACAGACTACAATGAGCAGTTCTTC.

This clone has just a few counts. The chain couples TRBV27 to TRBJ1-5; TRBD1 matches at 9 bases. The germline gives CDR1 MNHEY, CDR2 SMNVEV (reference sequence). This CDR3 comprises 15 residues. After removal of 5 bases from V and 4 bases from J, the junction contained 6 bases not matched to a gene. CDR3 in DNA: TGTGCCAGCAGTCTCCGGGACAGGGAAAATCAGCCCCAGCATTTT. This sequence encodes CASSLRDRENQPQHF.